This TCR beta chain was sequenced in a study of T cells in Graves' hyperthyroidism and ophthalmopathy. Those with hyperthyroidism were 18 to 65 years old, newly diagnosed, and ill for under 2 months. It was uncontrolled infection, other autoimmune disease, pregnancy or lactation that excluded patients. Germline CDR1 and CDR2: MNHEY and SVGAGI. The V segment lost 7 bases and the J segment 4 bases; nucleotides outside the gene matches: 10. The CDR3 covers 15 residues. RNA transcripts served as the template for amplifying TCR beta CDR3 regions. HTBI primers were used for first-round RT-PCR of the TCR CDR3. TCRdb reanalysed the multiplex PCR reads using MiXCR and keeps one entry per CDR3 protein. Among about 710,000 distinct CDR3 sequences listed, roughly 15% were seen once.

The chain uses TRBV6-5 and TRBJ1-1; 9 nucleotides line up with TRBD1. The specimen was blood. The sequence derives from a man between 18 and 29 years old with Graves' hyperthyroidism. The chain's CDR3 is CASILTGGGGTEAFF. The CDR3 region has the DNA TGTGCCAGCATCCTAACAGGGGGCGGGGGCACTGAAGCTTTCTTT.